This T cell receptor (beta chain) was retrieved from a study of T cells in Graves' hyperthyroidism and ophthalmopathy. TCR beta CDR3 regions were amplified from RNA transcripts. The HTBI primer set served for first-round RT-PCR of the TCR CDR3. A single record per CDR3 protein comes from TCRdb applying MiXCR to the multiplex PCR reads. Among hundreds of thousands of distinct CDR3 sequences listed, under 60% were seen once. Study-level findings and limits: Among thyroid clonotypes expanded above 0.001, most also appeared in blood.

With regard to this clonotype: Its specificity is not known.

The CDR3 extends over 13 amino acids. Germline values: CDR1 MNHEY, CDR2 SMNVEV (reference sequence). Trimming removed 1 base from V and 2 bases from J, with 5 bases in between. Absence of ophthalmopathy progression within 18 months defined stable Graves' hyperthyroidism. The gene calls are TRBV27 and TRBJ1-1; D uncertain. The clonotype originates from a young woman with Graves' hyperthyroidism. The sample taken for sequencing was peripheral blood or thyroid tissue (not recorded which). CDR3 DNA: TGTGCCAGCAGTTTATGGATAAACACTGAAGCTTTCTTT. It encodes CASSLWINTEAFF.